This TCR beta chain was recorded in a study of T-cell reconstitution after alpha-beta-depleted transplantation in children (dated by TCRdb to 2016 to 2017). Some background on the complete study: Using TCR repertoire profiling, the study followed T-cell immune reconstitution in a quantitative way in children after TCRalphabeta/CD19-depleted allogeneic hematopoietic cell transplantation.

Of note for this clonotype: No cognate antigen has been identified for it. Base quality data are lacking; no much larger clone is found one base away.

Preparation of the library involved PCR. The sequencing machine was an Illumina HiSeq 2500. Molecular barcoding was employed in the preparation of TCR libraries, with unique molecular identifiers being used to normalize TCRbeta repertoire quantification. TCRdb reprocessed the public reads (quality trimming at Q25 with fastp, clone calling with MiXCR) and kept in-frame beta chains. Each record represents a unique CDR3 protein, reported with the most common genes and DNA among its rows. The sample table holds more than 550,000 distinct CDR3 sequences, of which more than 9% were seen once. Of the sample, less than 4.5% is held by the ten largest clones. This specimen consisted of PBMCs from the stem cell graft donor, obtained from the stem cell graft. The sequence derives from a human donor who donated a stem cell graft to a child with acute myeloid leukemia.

The CDR3 reads CAISNTGDNQPQHF. The DNA sequence is given as TGTGCCATCAGTAACACGGGTGACAATCAGCCCCAGCATTTT. The chain is encoded by TRBV10-3 joined to TRBJ1-5; no D gene call is confident. Taken from the germline V gene, the CDR1 and CDR2 loops are ENHRY and SYGVKD. The CDR3 numbers 14 residues from cysteine through phenylalanine. Only the CDR3 DNA stays, 42 bases, in frame from base 1. A distance of 11 bases separates the germline ends of V and J, which lose 5 bases and 3 bases respectively.